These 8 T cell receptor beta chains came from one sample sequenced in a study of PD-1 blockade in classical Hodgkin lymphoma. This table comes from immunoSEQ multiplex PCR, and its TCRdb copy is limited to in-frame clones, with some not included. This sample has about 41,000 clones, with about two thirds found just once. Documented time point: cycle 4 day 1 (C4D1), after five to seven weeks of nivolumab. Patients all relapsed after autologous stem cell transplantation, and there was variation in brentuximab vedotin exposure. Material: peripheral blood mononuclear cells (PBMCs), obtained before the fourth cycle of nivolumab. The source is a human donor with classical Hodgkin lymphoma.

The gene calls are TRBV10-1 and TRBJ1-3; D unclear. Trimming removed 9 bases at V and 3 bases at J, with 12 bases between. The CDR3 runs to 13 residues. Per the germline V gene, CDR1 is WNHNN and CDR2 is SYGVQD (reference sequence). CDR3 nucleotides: TGCGCCAGGCCGGGCCCGGGTGGAAACACCATATATTTT. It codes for CARPGPGGNTIYF.

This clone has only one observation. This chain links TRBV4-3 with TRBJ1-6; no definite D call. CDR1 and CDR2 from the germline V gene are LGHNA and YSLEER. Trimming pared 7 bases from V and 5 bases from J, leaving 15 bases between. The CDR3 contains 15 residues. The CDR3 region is CASNPGSPDNSPLHF. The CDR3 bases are TGCGCCAGCAATCCGGGATCCCCAGATAATTCACCCCTCCACTTT.

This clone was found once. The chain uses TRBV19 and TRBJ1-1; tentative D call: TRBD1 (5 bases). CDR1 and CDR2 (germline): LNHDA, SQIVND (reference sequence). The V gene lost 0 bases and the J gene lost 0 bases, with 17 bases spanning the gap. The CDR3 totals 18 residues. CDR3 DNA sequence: TGTGCCAGTAGTATAGATAGGGACGGGGGGAATTTGAACACTGAAGCTTTCTTT. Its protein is CASSIDRDGGNLNTEAFF.

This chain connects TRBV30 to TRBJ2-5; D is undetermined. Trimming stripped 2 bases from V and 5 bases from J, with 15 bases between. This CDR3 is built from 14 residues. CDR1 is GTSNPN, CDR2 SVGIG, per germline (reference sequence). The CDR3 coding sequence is TGTGCCTGGAGTCTTCCCGGGCGGTGGGAGACCCAGTACTTC. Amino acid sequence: CAWSLPGRWETQYF.

The CDR3 sequence is CATSRDRGGGDYNEQFF. CDR3 bases: TGTGCCACCAGCAGAGATCGAGGCGGGGGAGACTACAATGAGCAGTTCTTC. The chain uses TRBV15 and TRBJ2-1, with 7 bases matching TRBD2. Germline V gives CDR1 LNHNV, CDR2 YYDKDF (reference sequence). The CDR3 loop spans 17 amino acids. V was clipped by 0 bases and J by 3 bases; unmatched bases: 8.

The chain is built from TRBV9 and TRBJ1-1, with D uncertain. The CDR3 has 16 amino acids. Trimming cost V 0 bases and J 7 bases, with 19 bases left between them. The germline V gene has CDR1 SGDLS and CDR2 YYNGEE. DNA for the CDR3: TGTGCCAGCAGCGTAGCCCCACCTGGGTTCGGGGTTGAAGCTTTCTTT. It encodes CASSVAPPGFGVEAFF.

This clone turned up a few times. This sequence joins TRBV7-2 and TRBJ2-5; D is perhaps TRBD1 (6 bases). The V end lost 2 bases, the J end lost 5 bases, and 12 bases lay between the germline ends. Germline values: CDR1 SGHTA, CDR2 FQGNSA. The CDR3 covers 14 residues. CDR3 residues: CASSLSSGAETQYF. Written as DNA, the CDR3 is TGTGCCAGCAGCTTATCGTCAGGGGCTGAGACCCAGTACTTC.

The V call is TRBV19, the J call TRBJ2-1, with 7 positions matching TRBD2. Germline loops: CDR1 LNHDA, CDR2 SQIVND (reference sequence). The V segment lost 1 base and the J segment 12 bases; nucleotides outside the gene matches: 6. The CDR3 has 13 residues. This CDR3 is CASSIGEGLGQFF. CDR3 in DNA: TGTGCCAGTAGTATAGGGGAGGGCCTAGGGCAGTTCTTC.